Following are 27 T cell receptor beta chains from one sample sequenced in a study of T cell responses to AZD1222 COVID-19 vaccine. Profiling relied on immunoSEQ multiplex PCR, and the TCRdb table lists in-frame clones only, not all of them. The sample carries about 120,000 clones, roughly nine tenths recorded once. The sample in question was peripheral blood, obtained on day 0 of AZD1222 vaccination. The receptors were gathered from an adult in good health.

CDR3 sequence (DNA): TGTGCCAGCAGGCCCGCGGGACTAGCGTACGAGCAGTACTTC. Translating it yields CASRPAGLAYEQYF. V is TRBV7-2 and J is TRBJ2-7; 10 bases are shared with TRBD2. V lost 6 bases, J lost 4 bases, and 6 bases stayed unmatched. The CDR3 has 14 amino acids. Germline CDR1 SGHTA, CDR2 FQGNSA.

This rearrangement joins TRBV28 to TRBJ2-3; 7 positions agree with TRBD2. The CDR3 is 18 amino acids. J was trimmed by 3 bases and V by 0 bases; bases with no gene match: 12. Germline assignment: CDR1 MDHEN and CDR2 SYDVKM. The CDR3 DNA reads TGTGCCAGCAGTTTATGGAATCCTAGCGGTGGTGCGACAGATACGCAGTATTTT. This codes for CASSLWNPSGGATDTQYF.

This chain links TRBV6-5 with TRBJ1-6, with 7 positions matching TRBD1. V shed 5 bases and J 7 bases; nucleotides not matched to a gene: 5. Per the germline V gene, CDR1 is MNHEY and CDR2 is SVGAGI. The CDR3 consists of 14 residues. This CDR3 is CASSPGQQNSPLHF. The CDR3 nucleotides are TGTGCCAGCAGTCCGGGACAGCAAAATTCACCCCTCCACTTT.

V is TRBV19 and J is TRBJ2-2; 7 bases are shared with TRBD1. The CDR3 totals 12 residues. Trimming cost V 5 bases and J 7 bases; bases outside gene matches: 1. Germline V gene lookup returns CDR1 LNHDA and CDR2 SQIVND (reference sequence). CDR3 loop: CASSHRGGELFF. The CDR3 DNA is TGTGCCAGTAGTCACAGGGGCGGGGAGCTGTTTTTT.

The rearrangement joins TRBV7-2 to TRBJ2-2, with TRBD1 as a possible D gene (6 bases). Germline-derived CDR1 and CDR2 are SGHTA and FQGNSA. The CDR3 covers 13 residues. V dropped 1 base and J dropped 6 bases, with 6 bases sitting between them. The CDR3 nucleotides are TGTGCCAGCAGCTTAGAGGGGGCCGGGGAGCTGTTTTTT. It is translated as CASSLEGAGELFF. Based on the CDR3 plus reference TRBV7-2 and TRBJ2-2, the full variable domain is GAGVSQSPSNKVTEKGKDVELRCDPISGHTALYWYRQSLGQGLEFLIYFQGNSAPDKSGLPSDRFSAERTGGSVSTLTIQRTQQEDSAVYLCASSLEGAGELFFGEGSRLTVL.

The chain combines TRBV28 with TRBJ1-1; 8 bases agree with TRBD1. The trim removed 4 bases at V and 4 bases at J, leaving 11 bases unmatched. The V gene's germline CDR1 is MDHEN and CDR2 SYDVKM. The CDR3 is 16 residues long. In nucleotides, the CDR3 is TGTGCCAGCAGTTCAGACAGGGGCCCGGGGGCCACTGAAGCTTTCTTT. It specifies CASSSDRGPGATEAFF.

The rearrangement links TRBV6-1 to TRBJ2-7; the D gene is possibly TRBD1 (5 bases). This CDR3 comprises 13 residues. Germline assignment: CDR1 MNHNS and CDR2 SASEGT. Deletions cut 2 bases from V and 3 bases from J, with 8 bases between. CDR3 sequence reads: CASSESGRYEQYF. CDR3 nucleotide sequence: TGTGCCAGCAGTGAATCAGGGCGCTACGAGCAGTACTTC.

The CDR3 loop is CASTPPLTGGYTF. The CDR3 nucleotides are TGTGCCAGCACTCCCCCCTTGACAGGCGGCTACACCTTC. This sequence joins TRBV28 and TRBJ1-2; D is perhaps TRBD1 (6 bases). This CDR3 is built from 13 residues. V was cut by 7 bases and J by 8 bases, with 17 bases left in between. CDR1 and CDR2 from the germline V gene are MDHEN and SYDVKM.

The chain links TRBV28 to TRBJ2-4, with D maybe TRBD1 (5 bases). Germline values: CDR1 MDHEN, CDR2 SYDVKM. The CDR3 length is 14 residues. Deletions cut 9 bases from V and 3 bases from J, with 15 bases between. CDR3 protein: CASGIQGNKNIQYF. The CDR3 DNA reads as TGTGCCAGTGGGATCCAGGGAAACAAAAACATTCAGTACTTC.

The rearrangement links TRBV5-1 to TRBJ2-4; possible D gene TRBD2, 6 bases. This CDR3 has 15 residues. Per the germline V gene, CDR1 is SGHRS and CDR2 is YFSETQ. The V end was cut by 0 bases, the J end by 8 bases, with 15 bases between. CDR3 bases: TGCGCCAGCAGCTTGGGGGTCGGGGGTAAATACATTCAGTACTTC. Amino acids: CASSLGVGGKYIQYF.

The chain carries TRBV15 and TRBJ1-5; D might be TRBD1 (6 bases). CDR3 length: 13 amino acids. V lost 5 bases to trimming and J lost 5 bases, with 10 bases between them. Germline V gene lookup returns CDR1 LNHNV and CDR2 YYDKDF (reference sequence). CDR3 sequence: CATSRKGDQPQHF. CDR3 nucleotide sequence: TGTGCCACCAGCCGAAAGGGGGATCAGCCCCAGCATTTT.

The table lists this clone with a count of one. J is TRBJ1-3 and V is TRBV27, with D perhaps TRBD1 (5 bases). Trimming shortened V by 8 bases and J by 4 bases, and 15 bases separated the two germline ends. CDR3 length equals 14 residues. The germline CDR1 and CDR2 sequences are MNHEY and SMNVEV (reference sequence). The CDR3 DNA reads as TGTGCCAGCGCAAGGGCCGGGGGAGGAAACACCATATATTTT. Translating it yields CASARAGGGNTIYF.

This chain links TRBV5-1 with TRBJ1-3; possibly TRBD1 for D (6 bases). Germline values: CDR1 SGHRS, CDR2 YFSETQ. With 4 bases removed from V and 4 bases from J, the gap between germline ends came to 15 bases. CDR3 length: 15 residues. As DNA, the CDR3 is TGCGCCAGCAGCCGCGAAGGGGGAGAGGGAAACACCATATATTTT. It encodes CASSREGGEGNTIYF.

CDR3 nucleotides: TGTGCCACCAGCAGACGTCCGGGACAGGCTAATGAAAAACTGTTTTTT. It specifies CATSRRPGQANEKLFF. The rearrangement uses TRBV15 and TRBJ1-4; 8 bases fit TRBD1. The CDR3 spans 16 residues. The germline CDR1 and CDR2 sequences are LNHNV and YYDKDF (reference sequence). After removal of 2 bases from V and 3 bases from J, the junction contained 5 bases not matched to a gene.

The gene calls are TRBV20-1 and TRBJ2-3, with no clear D. Trimming took 3 bases from V and 2 from J, leaving 9 bases between them. The CDR3 is 13 residues long. CDR1 and CDR2 (germline): DFQATT, SNEGSKA (reference sequence). The CDR3 sequence is CSASLGFTDTQYF. DNA of the CDR3: TGCAGTGCTAGTCTGGGCTTCACAGATACGCAGTATTTT.

The chain joins TRBV5-1 to TRBJ2-7, with 11 bases lining up with TRBD1. The CDR3 is 15 residues long. V shed 4 bases and J 4 bases; nucleotides not matched to a gene: 7. Germline V gene data show CDR1 as SGHRS and CDR2 as YFSETQ. The CDR3 DNA reads TGCGCCAGCAGCCCGGAAGGACAGGGGGCGTACGAGCAGTACTTC. Amino acids: CASSPEGQGAYEQYF.

Here the CDR3 reads CASSPEALGGYTF. For the CDR3, the DNA is TGCGCCAGCAGCCCGGAAGCTCTGGGAGGCTACACCTTC. The chain employs TRBV5-1 and TRBJ1-2; no clear D. Germline values: CDR1 SGHRS, CDR2 YFSETQ. This CDR3 is 13 amino acids long. Trimming left V 4 bases short and J 8 bases short, with 15 bases between.

J is TRBJ1-1 and V is TRBV20-1; D unresolved. This CDR3 contains 11 residues. Trimming took off 0 bases at V and 10 bases at J, with 9 bases between the two ends. Germline loops: CDR1 DFQATT, CDR2 SNEGSKA (reference sequence). CDR3 coding DNA: TGCAGTGCTAGAGATCCCCCAGGAGCTTTCTTT. Translation gives CSARDPPGAFF.

This clone came up once. V and J are TRBV15 and TRBJ1-3; no reliable D call. CDR1 is LNHNV, CDR2 YYDKDF, per germline (reference sequence). The CDR3 is made up of 19 amino acids. Trimming removed 0 bases at V and 0 bases at J, with 18 bases between. The CDR3 is CATSRDGVGRPNSGNTIYF. CDR3 nucleotide sequence: TGTGCCACCAGCAGAGATGGGGTGGGCAGGCCAAACTCTGGAAACACCATATATTTT.

The chain has TRBV19 and TRBJ2-3; 16 bases map to TRBD2. V trimming: 4 bases; J trimming: 1 base; junction bases outside the gene matches: 5. This CDR3 has 18 residues. From germline, CDR1 is LNHDA and CDR2 SQIVND (reference sequence). CDR3 sequence reads: CASSRGLAGGPGTDTQYF. CDR3 DNA: TGTGCCAGTAGTAGGGGACTAGCGGGAGGGCCAGGCACAGATACGCAGTATTTT. The full variable domain, its missing parts supplied by reference TRBV19 and TRBJ2-3, is DGGITQSPKYLFRKEGQNVTLSCEQNLNHDAMYWYRQDPGQGLRLIYYSQIVNDFQKGDIAEGYSVSREKKESFPLTVTSAQKNPTAFYLCASSRGLAGGPGTDTQYFGPGTRLTVL.

The V gene is TRBV28, the J gene TRBJ2-7, with TRBD2 matching over 8 bases. J was trimmed by 2 bases and V by 4 bases; bases with no gene match: 1. This CDR3 region has 13 residues. Germline lookup yields CDR1 MDHEN and CDR2 SYDVKM. The CDR3 spells CASSYGGAYEQYF. For the CDR3, the DNA is TGTGCCAGCAGTTACGGGGGGGCCTACGAGCAGTACTTC.

V gene TRBV2 combines with J gene TRBJ2-3; D is unclear. Germline CDR1 is SNHLY and CDR2 is FYNNEI. The CDR3 has 14 amino acids. V dropped 4 bases and J dropped 1 base, with 9 bases sitting between them. CDR3 nucleotide sequence: TGTGCCAGCAGTGCCCTCTCTGGCACAGATACGCAGTATTTT. It yields the protein CASSALSGTDTQYF.

CDR3 amino acids: CASSYALDRGPTDTQYF. The CDR3 DNA reads as TGTGCCAGCAGCTACGCCTTGGACAGGGGGCCAACAGATACGCAGTATTTT. The chain carries TRBV9 and TRBJ2-3; 11 positions match TRBD1. The CDR3 runs to 17 residues. Germline V gene data show CDR1 as SGDLS and CDR2 as YYNGEE. The V and J ends lost 4 bases and 3 bases, in that order; junction bases with no gene match: 10.

V and J are TRBV10-3 and TRBJ2-7; 8 bases fit TRBD1. CDR1 and CDR2 from the germline V gene are ENHRY and SYGVKD. The J segment lost 3 bases and the V segment lost 8 bases, leaving 3 bases of the junction unmatched. This CDR3 spans 12 amino acids. The CDR3 loop is CAIGQGGYEQYF. DNA for the CDR3: TGTGCCATCGGACAGGGTGGCTACGAGCAGTACTTC.

This chain joins TRBV6-5 and TRBJ1-1; D gene unclear. Between the trimmed V and J ends, which lost 0 bases and 4 bases, there was a span of 15 bases. From germline, CDR1 is MNHEY and CDR2 SVGAGI. This CDR3 has 16 amino acids. The CDR3 nucleotides read TGTGCCAGCAGTTACTCGATTTATCGACTGGGCACTGAAGCTTTCTTT. Translated, it gives CASSYSIYRLGTEAFF.

This clone occurred once. The rearrangement uses TRBV19 and TRBJ2-2; D possibly corresponds to TRBD1 (6 bases). The CDR3 has 17 amino acids. Trimming left V 8 bases short and J 0 bases short, with 19 bases between. Germline CDR1 and CDR2: LNHDA and SQIVND (reference sequence). CDR3 sequence (DNA): TGTGCCAGTCAGAAATTCGCCCGGACAGCGAACACCGGGGAGCTGTTTTTT. Protein: CASQKFARTANTGELFF. The complete variable domain, with remaining parts taken from reference TRBV19 and TRBJ2-2, reads DGGITQSPKYLFRKEGQNVTLSCEQNLNHDAMYWYRQDPGQGLRLIYYSQIVNDFQKGDIAEGYSVSREKKESFPLTVTSAQKNPTAFYLCASQKFARTANTGELFFGEGSRLTVL.

The chain uses TRBV19 and TRBJ1-4; the match to TRBD1 covers 9 bases. CDR3 length: 18 amino acids. With 3 bases clipped from V and 7 bases from J, the junction kept 15 bases outside the gene matches. CDR1 LNHDA and CDR2 SQIVND come from the germline V gene (reference sequence). CDR3 bases: TGTGCCAGTAGTATCTGGACCGGGACAGGGTCCGGCGGTGAAAAACTGTTTTTT. This gives the protein CASSIWTGTGSGGEKLFF.